This is a list of T cell receptor beta chains from one sample in a study of cytomegalovirus exposure and HLA in healthy donors. Repertoires were generated with immunoSEQ multiplex PCR, while TCRdb's copy carries only in-frame clones and drops some. The sample carries more than 100,000 clones, 75% to 80% recorded once. The sequenced sample consisted of PBMCs. These receptors were obtained from a male donor in good health and CMV-seronegative. CDR3s include the opening cysteine and the closing phenylalanine or tryptophan. D genes are given only for firm matches. Clone size appears in some rows only: once, few, many, or a class for an expanded clone.

d_call: TRBD1; j_call: TRBJ1-6; clone_size: .; v_call: TRBV4-3; cdr3_nt: TGCGCCAGCAGCCAGTGGACAGGGAATTCACCCCTCCACTTT; cdr3_aa: CASSQWTGNSPLHF
d_call: TRBD2; j_call: TRBJ2-5; clone_size: .; v_call: TRBV13; cdr3_nt: TGTGCCAGCAGCTTAGGGTCTAGCGGGGTCCAAGAGACCCAGTACTTC; cdr3_aa: CASSLGSSGVQETQYF
d_call: TRBD1; j_call: TRBJ2-5; clone_size: .; v_call: TRBV5-1; cdr3_nt: TGCGCCAGCAGCTTAGGGACAGGGGACGTGACCCAGTACTTC; cdr3_aa: CASSLGTGDVTQYF
d_call: TRBD2; j_call: TRBJ2-3; clone_size: .; v_call: TRBV6-4; cdr3_nt: TGTGCCAGCAGCGCCGGGACTAGCGGGGCAGATACGCAGTATTTT; cdr3_aa: CASSAGTSGADTQYF
d_call: .; j_call: TRBJ1-1; clone_size: once; v_call: TRBV2; cdr3_nt: TGTGCCAGCAGAAACGGGGTAGATGCTTTCTTT; cdr3_aa: CASRNGVDAFF
d_call: .; j_call: TRBJ1-5; clone_size: .; v_call: TRBV7-2; cdr3_nt: TGTGCCAGCAGCTTAGGGAGGTCGGGGAGCAATCAGCCCCAGCATTTT; cdr3_aa: CASSLGRSGSNQPQHF
d_call: .; j_call: TRBJ1-3; clone_size: few; v_call: TRBV9; cdr3_nt: TGTGCCAGCAGCCCCTTGGACAGTCGAACTGGAAACACCATATATTTT; cdr3_aa: CASSPLDSRTGNTIYF
d_call: TRBD2; j_call: TRBJ2-4; clone_size: once; v_call: TRBV4-3; cdr3_nt: TGCGCCAGCAGCCAAGCTTGGGGGGGGGTAACCAAAAACATTCAGTACTTC; cdr3_aa: CASSQAWGGVTKNIQYF
d_call: .; j_call: TRBJ2-3; clone_size: .; v_call: TRBV27; cdr3_nt: TGTGCCAGCAGTTTGATCAGAGGGGGGGCGACAGATACGCAGTATTTT; cdr3_aa: CASSLIRGGATDTQYF
d_call: TRBD1; j_call: TRBJ1-1; clone_size: .; v_call: TRBV7-2; cdr3_nt: TGTGCCAGCAGCCCACGTAACGGACAGGGGAACACTGAAGCTTTCTTT; cdr3_aa: CASSPRNGQGNTEAFF
d_call: .; j_call: TRBJ2-7; clone_size: .; v_call: TRBV6-8; cdr3_nt: TGTGCCAGCAGTTACCCGTGTAGCTCCTACGAGCAGTACTTC; cdr3_aa: CASSYPCSSYEQYF
d_call: .; j_call: TRBJ2-5; clone_size: once; v_call: TRBV7-2; cdr3_nt: TGTGCCAGCAGCTTAGCCGGGGGTAAAGAGACCCAGTACTTC; cdr3_aa: CASSLAGGKETQYF
d_call: TRBD1; j_call: TRBJ2-5; clone_size: .; v_call: TRBV7-9; cdr3_nt: TGTGCCAGCAGCCCACAGGGGGCTCGGGAGACCCAGTACTTC; cdr3_aa: CASSPQGARETQYF
d_call: .; j_call: TRBJ2-3; clone_size: once; v_call: TRBV13; cdr3_nt: TGTGCCAGCAGCTCTGGGGGGACAGATACGCAGTATTTT; cdr3_aa: CASSSGGTDTQYF
d_call: .; j_call: TRBJ1-1; clone_size: few; v_call: TRBV7-9; cdr3_nt: TGTGCCAGCAGCTTGAGGACGGGGGTGAACACTGAAGCTTTCTTT; cdr3_aa: CASSLRTGVNTEAFF
d_call: .; j_call: TRBJ1-5; clone_size: .; v_call: TRBV2; cdr3_nt: TGTGCCAGCAGTGAAGCGCTTCAGGGCGGCAATCAGCCCCAGCATTTT; cdr3_aa: CASSEALQGGNQPQHF
d_call: TRBD1; j_call: TRBJ1-6; clone_size: .; v_call: TRBV5-4; cdr3_nt: TGTGCCAGCAGCTTGGACAGGGGCGCAGGGTCACCCCTCCACTTT; cdr3_aa: CASSLDRGAGSPLHF
d_call: TRBD2; j_call: TRBJ2-5; clone_size: .; v_call: TRBV12-5; cdr3_nt: TGTGCTAGTGGTTTCAGCGGGGGGGCCCTTTCAGAGACCCAGTACTTC; cdr3_aa: CASGFSGGALSETQYF
d_call: TRBD2; j_call: TRBJ2-1; clone_size: .; v_call: TRBV5-1; cdr3_nt: TGCGCCAGCAGCCCTAGCGGGGGCCCCTACAATGAGCAGTTCTTC; cdr3_aa: CASSPSGGPYNEQFF
d_call: .; j_call: TRBJ2-2; clone_size: .; v_call: TRBV18; cdr3_nt: TGTGCCAGCTCACCACGTAGCAGCCTGGGCACCGGGGAGCTGTTTTTT; cdr3_aa: CASSPRSSLGTGELFF
d_call: .; j_call: TRBJ1-2; clone_size: .; v_call: TRBV21-1; cdr3_nt: TGTGCCAGCAGCAAAGATCGGACAGCCTCTCACTATGGCTACACCTTC; cdr3_aa: CASSKDRTASHYGYTF
d_call: TRBD1; j_call: TRBJ2-2; clone_size: once; v_call: TRBV27; cdr3_nt: TGTGCCAGCAGTTCCATAGGACAGGGGAACACCGGGGAGCTGTTTTTT; cdr3_aa: CASSSIGQGNTGELFF
d_call: TRBD1; j_call: TRBJ1-6; clone_size: once; v_call: TRBV6-5; cdr3_nt: TGTGCCAGCAGTGGGCCGACAGGGACTAATTCACCCCTCCACTTT; cdr3_aa: CASSGPTGTNSPLHF
d_call: TRBD2; j_call: TRBJ2-2; clone_size: .; v_call: TRBV7-2; cdr3_nt: TGTGCCAGCAGCACCGGGACTAGCGGGGTTGCTCGGGAGCTGTTTTTT; cdr3_aa: CASSTGTSGVARELFF
d_call: TRBD1; j_call: TRBJ2-7; clone_size: .; v_call: TRBV5-1; cdr3_nt: TGCGCCAGCAGCCTACGGGGGACAGGGAGCGGCGAGCAGTACTTC; cdr3_aa: CASSLRGTGSGEQYF
d_call: TRBD2; j_call: TRBJ2-7; clone_size: .; v_call: TRBV5-4; cdr3_nt: TGTGCCAGCAGCGCCCACGACCGCGGGGGGGCCTACGAGCAGTACTTC; cdr3_aa: CASSAHDRGGAYEQYF
d_call: .; j_call: TRBJ2-7; clone_size: .; v_call: TRBV2; cdr3_nt: TGTGCCAGCATTCGACCCGACAGCTACGAGCAGTACTTC; cdr3_aa: CASIRPDSYEQYF
d_call: .; j_call: TRBJ1-5; clone_size: .; v_call: TRBV30; cdr3_nt: TGTGCCTGGGGGGGGTCAAGTGGGCCCCAGCATTTT; cdr3_aa: CAWGGSSGPQHF